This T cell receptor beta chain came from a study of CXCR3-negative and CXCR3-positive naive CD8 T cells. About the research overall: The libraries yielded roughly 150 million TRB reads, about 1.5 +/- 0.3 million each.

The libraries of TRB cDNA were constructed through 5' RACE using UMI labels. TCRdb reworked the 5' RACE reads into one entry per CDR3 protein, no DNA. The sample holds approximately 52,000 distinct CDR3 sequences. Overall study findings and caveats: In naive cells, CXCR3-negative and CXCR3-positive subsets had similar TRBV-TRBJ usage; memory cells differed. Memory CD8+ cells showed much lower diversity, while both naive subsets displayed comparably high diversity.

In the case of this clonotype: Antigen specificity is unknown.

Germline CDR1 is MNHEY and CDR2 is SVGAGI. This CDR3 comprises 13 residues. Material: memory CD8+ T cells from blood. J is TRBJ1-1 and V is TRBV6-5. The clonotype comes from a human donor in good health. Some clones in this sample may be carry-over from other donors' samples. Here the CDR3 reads CASSYDGDTEAFF.